This TCR beta chain was obtained from a study of T cell clonotyping in hematopoietic cell transplantation. This clone was seen more than once but under ten times. Germline V CDR1 and CDR2: SGHNT, YYREEE (reference sequence). The V end was cut by 4 bases, the J end by 7 bases, with 14 bases between. The CDR3 runs 14 residues. Method: immunoSEQ multiplex PCR; TCRdb's copy keeps in-frame clones and lacks some. In the table there are approximately 25,000 clones, more than 90% of which are singletons. The rearrangement links TRBV5-4 to TRBJ2-2, with D possibly TRBD1 on 6 matching bases. This TCR was sampled from a man aged 50 to 59 in good health. Some clones in this sample may be carry-over from other donors' samples. Sequences were obtained from peripheral blood mononuclear cells. The CDR3 bases are TGTGCCAGCAGCCCCGGGACACCAGGCGGGGAGCTGTTTTTT. Amino acids: CASSPGTPGGELFF.